Below are 28 T cell receptor beta chains sequenced from a single sample in a study of blood T cells in healthy people across ages. A second PCR, run for about 7 to 11 cycles, used a sample-barcoded 5' primer plus a J-beta primer mix. Via MiXCR, TCRdb re-called the 5' RACE reads, giving one row per CDR3 protein. The table shows over 500,000 distinct CDR3 sequences, with about 27% occurring only once. The same sample was also used in a study of T cells of mothers and their children.

Sequenced: blood. These receptors were collected from a boy between 2 and 10 years old in good health.

This clonotype was observed a few times. The chain combines TRBV7-9 with TRBJ2-5; 10 bases fit TRBD1. In germline, CDR1 is SEHNR, CDR2 FQNEAQ (reference sequence). J lost 5 bases, V lost 1 base, and 7 bases had no gene match. The CDR3 loop spans 16 amino acids. This CDR3 is CASSLGGTGESETQYF. The CDR3 DNA sequence: TGTGCCAGCAGCTTAGGAGGGACAGGGGAATCTGAGACCCAGTACTTC.

The genes are TRBV4-3 and TRBJ2-3; 7 positions agree with TRBD1. J lost 7 bases, V lost 1 base, and 17 bases had no gene match. Germline CDR1 reads LGHNA; CDR2 reads YSLEER. The CDR3 contains 18 residues. The CDR3, as DNA: TGCGCCAGCAGCCAAGGACCCAGGGGGACAGTTTCCATTCATACGCAGTATTTT. Protein sequence: CASSQGPRGTVSIHTQYF.

This chain joins TRBV12-3 or TRBV12-4 and TRBJ2-2, with 8 bases matching TRBD1. J was trimmed by 6 bases and V by 4 bases; bases with no gene match: 4. The CDR3 runs 14 residues. CDR3 bases: TGTGCCAGCAGTTCGGACAGGGTGTCCGGGGAGCTGTTTTTT. Translated, it gives CASSSDRVSGELFF.

The V and J genes are TRBV20-1 and TRBJ1-2; D is unresolved. Between the trimmed V and J ends, which lost 0 bases and 5 bases, there was a span of 13 bases. The CDR3 contains 14 residues. The germline CDR1 and CDR2 sequences are DFQATT and SNEGSKA (reference sequence). CDR3 bases: TGCAGTGCTAGAGATCCTCCAGGAGATTATGGCTACACCTTC. Translation: CSARDPPGDYGYTF.

The chain carries TRBV4-1 and TRBJ2-5; TRBD2 matches at 12 bases. The DNA end is more similar to TRBJ2-7, so the J call may be wrong. The germline V gene encodes CDR1 MGHRA and CDR2 YSYEKL. CDR3 length equals 17 residues. In DNA, the CDR3 is TGCGCCAGCAGCCAATTTCCCCCGACTAGCGGGAGAGCCGAGCAGTACTTC. Protein product: CASSQFPPTSGRAEQYF.

The rearrangement links TRBV20-1 to TRBJ2-5; 8 nucleotides line up with TRBD1. The J call may be in error: the DNA end matches TRBJ2-7 better. There are 14 residues in the CDR3. CDR1 is DFQATT, CDR2 SNEGSKA, per germline (reference sequence). CDR3 sequence reads: CSARQGQSSYEQYF. The CDR3 coding sequence is TGCAGTGCAAGACAGGGGCAGAGCTCCTACGAGCAGTACTTC.

A few counts support this clonotype. The rearrangement links TRBV10-3 to TRBJ2-4; 7 positions match TRBD2. This CDR3 contains 17 residues. Unmatched junction bases numbered 12, after V lost 2 bases and J lost 5 bases. The germline CDR1 and CDR2 sequences are ENHRY and SYGVKD. The CDR3 DNA sequence: TGTGCCATCAGTGAGCCACCCGCGGGAGTTCAAGAAAACATTCAGTACTTC. Its translation is CAISEPPAGVQENIQYF.

The rearrangement links TRBV12-3 or TRBV12-4 to TRBJ2-1; 8 bases align to TRBD2. The CDR3 consists of 16 residues. Trimming took 5 bases from V and 2 from J; bases not matched to a gene: 8. In DNA form, the CDR3 reads TGTGCCAGCAGTCCTCGTGGTAGCGGGGCCTACAATGAGCAGTTCTTC. Encoded protein: CASSPRGSGAYNEQFF.

A few counts support this clonotype. The junction differs from germline at one of its ends, possibly a read error. The genes are TRBV5-1 and TRBJ1-1, with 7 bases fitting TRBD1. CDR3 length: 14 amino acids. CDR1 SGHRS and CDR2 YFSETQ come from the germline V gene. CDR3: CAGSLGGGGTEAFF. The DNA for the CDR3 is TGCGCCGGCAGCTTGGGAGGGGGCGGCACTGAAGCTTTCTTT.

V usage is TRBV28 and J usage is TRBJ2-1, with 7 bases fitting TRBD2. Unmatched junction bases numbered 13, after V lost 6 bases and J lost 5 bases. This CDR3 has 16 residues. Germline CDR1 is MDHEN and CDR2 is SYDVKM. The CDR3 DNA reads as TGTGCCAGCAGCCCCAGAGCGGGAAGCCCCCACAATGAGCAGTTCTTC. Translating it yields CASSPRAGSPHNEQFF.

This clonotype was counted only a few times. The rearrangement uses TRBV10-3 and TRBJ1-4; 9 nucleotides align to TRBD1. Germline trimming cut 0 bases from V and 8 bases from J; bases unmatched to any gene: 10. Germline CDR1 ENHRY, CDR2 SYGVKD. The CDR3 has 17 amino acids. The CDR3 loop is CAISESYSGQGIEKLFF. For the CDR3, the DNA is TGTGCCATCAGTGAGTCCTATTCGGGACAGGGAATAGAAAAACTGTTTTTT.

The chain links TRBV7-9 to TRBJ2-5; TRBD1 might be the D (5 bases). This CDR3 comprises 15 residues. Germline CDR1 reads SEHNR; CDR2 reads FQNEAQ (reference sequence). The V end lost 4 bases, the J end lost 5 bases, and 17 bases lay between the germline ends. This chain's CDR3 is CASSWGGSGRETQYF. The DNA for the CDR3 is TGTGCCAGCAGCTGGGGCGGCTCGGGCCGTGAGACCCAGTACTTC.

This clonotype has only one observation. The chain recombines TRBV12-3 or TRBV12-4 with TRBJ2-7; D uncertain. Trimming cost V 6 bases and J 2 bases, with 14 bases left between them. The CDR3 sequence is 14 residues long. CDR3 DNA: TGTGCCAGCAGCCGGGTTCTACTGCCCTACGAGCAGTACTTC. Translated, it gives CASSRVLLPYEQYF.

CDR3 region: CASSWGKSDTEAFF. As DNA, the CDR3 is TGTGCCAGCAGCTGGGGGAAATCGGACACTGAAGCTTTCTTT. V gene TRBV7-9 combines with J gene TRBJ1-1, with D possibly matching TRBD1 (5 bases). The V gene's germline CDR1 is SEHNR and CDR2 FQNEAQ (reference sequence). The CDR3 covers 14 residues. Trimming stripped 4 bases from V and 3 bases from J, with 12 bases between.

As for this clonotype: Compared with germline, one end of the junction differs, possibly owing to a read error. The chain joins TRBV6-5 to TRBJ2-1; 8 nucleotides line up with TRBD2. CDR1 and CDR2 from the germline V gene are MNHEY and SVGAGI. The CDR3 has 14 amino acids. The CDR3 sequence is CASTTGGSYNEQLF. CDR3 sequence (DNA): TGTGCCAGCACAACGGGAGGGTCCTACAATGAGCAGCTCTTC.

Turning to this clonotype: A junction boundary mismatches the germline segment, possibly from a read error. This chain joins TRBV10-3 and TRBJ1-3; D is uncertain. From germline, CDR1 is ENHRY and CDR2 SYGVKD. CDR3 size: 14 residues. The CDR3: CASSLSRAGNTIYF. In DNA form, the CDR3 reads TGTGCCAGCAGTTTAAGTAGAGCTGGAAACACCATATATTTT.

J is TRBJ2-7 and V is TRBV6-1; the D call may be TRBD1 or TRBD2 (5 bases each). The CDR3 spans 19 residues. V shed 5 bases and J shed 4 bases, with 30 bases lying between them. Germline V gene lookup returns CDR1 MNHNS and CDR2 SASEGT. The CDR3 region has the DNA TGTGCCAGCAGTCCTACCACTTGGTATATCGGGGCAGGATCATACGAGCAGTACTTC. As protein: CASSPTTWYIGAGSYEQYF.

The chain joins TRBV5-1 to TRBJ1-2; D gene uncertain. V lost 2 bases, J lost 8 bases, and 10 bases lay in between. Germline loops: CDR1 SGHRS, CDR2 YFSETQ. The CDR3 loop spans 12 amino acids. In DNA form, the CDR3 reads TGCGCCAGCAGCTTCTACACGGAGGGCTACACCTTC. As protein: CASSFYTEGYTF.

The V and J genes are TRBV4-3 and TRBJ2-2, with D unclear. Trimming took off 2 bases at V and 7 bases at J, with 11 bases between the two ends. The CDR3 is 14 residues long. CDR1 is LGHNA, CDR2 YSLEER, per germline. CDR3 nucleotide sequence: TGCGCCAGCAGCCAAACCCCCCCCGGCGGGGAGCTGTTTTTT. Translating gives CASSQTPPGGELFF.

This clonotype has a handful of counts. This CDR3 reads CASSRSAGSSYNEQFF. As DNA, the CDR3 is TGTGCCAGCAGTCGGTCAGCGGGGAGCTCCTACAATGAGCAGTTCTTC. The chain carries TRBV6-4 and TRBJ2-1; 7 bases fit TRBD2. J lost 0 bases, V lost 5 bases, and 7 bases had no gene match. Per germline, CDR1 MRHNA and CDR2 SNTAGT. The CDR3 consists of 16 residues.

This clonotype was seen more than once but under ten times. The gene calls are TRBV12-3 or TRBV12-4 and TRBJ2-5; D gene ambiguous. The DNA end is a closer match to TRBJ2-1, so the J assignment may be wrong. CDR3 length: 13 amino acids. CDR3 amino acids: CASSFVLKGRQFF. In DNA, the CDR3 is TGTGCCAGCAGTTTTGTCTTGAAGGGTCGGCAGTTCTTC.

The genes are TRBV19 and TRBJ1-2; 10 nucleotides align to TRBD1. Trimming removed 7 bases from V and 0 bases from J; junction bases left unmatched: 8. The length of the CDR3 is 16 residues. Germline V gives CDR1 LNHDA, CDR2 SQIVND (reference sequence). This chain's CDR3 is CASTGTGVGANYGYTF. The CDR3 nucleotides are TGTGCCAGTACCGGGACAGGGGTCGGAGCTAACTATGGCTACACCTTC.

The chain combines TRBV28 with TRBJ2-5; D unclear. Germline CDR1 MDHEN, CDR2 SYDVKM. V was pared by 3 bases and J by 5 bases, with 10 bases between. The length of the CDR3 is 13 residues. The CDR3 sequence is CASSFVSWETQYF. CDR3 sequence (DNA): TGTGCCAGCAGTTTCGTTAGTTGGGAGACCCAGTACTTC.

This chain uses TRBV9 with TRBJ2-3; 11 bases are shared with TRBD2. V shed 3 bases, J shed 4 bases, and the junction held 7 bases outside the gene matches. This CDR3 comprises 16 residues. Germline V gene data show CDR1 as SGDLS and CDR2 as YYNGEE. CDR3 DNA sequence: TGTGCCAGCAGCGCAGATAGCGGGGGGGCCCCAGATACGCAGTATTTT. The encoded protein is CASSADSGGAPDTQYF.

This chain uses TRBV5-1 with TRBJ2-5; 8 nucleotides line up with TRBD1. Germline CDR1 is SGHRS and CDR2 is YFSETQ. V was clipped by 0 bases and J by 3 bases; unmatched bases: 4. The length of the CDR3 is 15 residues. The chain's CDR3 is CASSLGGTGEETQYF. The CDR3, as DNA: TGCGCCAGCAGCTTGGGCGGGACAGGCGAAGAGACCCAGTACTTC.

A word on this clonotype: This could be a read error, since a much larger clone is one nucleotide away. The V call is TRBV6-6, the J call TRBJ2-1; D is unresolved. The length of the CDR3 is 14 residues. V gave up 0 bases and J gave up 4 bases, with 7 bases separating them. The germline CDR1 and CDR2 sequences are MNHNY and SVGAGI (reference sequence). The DNA for the CDR3 is TGTGCCAGCAGTTACTCGGCTATATACAATGAGCAGTTCTTC. Translated: CASSYSAIYNEQFF.

The chain uses TRBV11-2 and TRBJ2-3; D not certain. The germline gives CDR1 SGHAT, CDR2 FQNNGV. Trimming left V 4 bases short and J 6 bases short, with 17 bases between. The CDR3 totals 15 residues. CDR3 protein: CASSYLRSDWDTQYF. In DNA form, the CDR3 reads TGTGCCAGCAGCTATCTGCGGTCGGATTGGGATACGCAGTATTTT. The variable domain in full, completed from reference TRBV11-2 and TRBJ2-3, reads EAGVAQSPRYKIIEKRQSVAFWCNPISGHATLYWYQQILGQGPKLLIQFQNNGVVDDSQLPKDRFSAERLKGVDSTLKIQPAKLEDSAVYLCASSYLRSDWDTQYFGPGTRLTVL.

This clonotype has just a few counts. In DNA, the CDR3 is TGTGCCACCCTCCCGCGGGAGAGCTCCTACGAGCAGTACTTC. This sequence encodes CATLPRESSYEQYF. This chain links TRBV2 with TRBJ2-7, with 7 nucleotides matching TRBD2. The V and J ends lost 10 bases and 0 bases, in that order; junction bases with no gene match: 9. CDR1 is SNHLY, CDR2 FYNNEI, per germline. This CDR3 is built from 14 residues.